This T cell receptor beta chain was sequenced during a study of long-term antiretroviral therapy in people with HIV. Whole-study results and caveats: Older ART regimens were possibly in use when the blood was collected between about 2003 and 2017.

This clone qualifies as medium-sized (0.01 to 0.1%). Its antigen is still unknown. Germline V lookup: CDR1 LNHDA, CDR2 SQIVND (reference sequence). CDR3 length: 14 amino acids. Trimming left V 7 bases short and J 1 base short, with 13 bases between. At survey level, the immunoSEQ assay was run in its v3.0 version. Clones were read by immunoSEQ multiplex PCR, and TCRdb kept only the in-frame ones, dropping some. The sample holds around 18,000 clones, over 65% seen once. This material consisted of unsorted PBMCs, taken 0.5 years before starting antiretroviral therapy. The V and J genes are TRBV19 and TRBJ1-1; possibly TRBD1 for D (6 bases). The origin of this receptor is a woman in her forties or fifties with HIV. CDR3 sequence (DNA): TGTGCCAGTACCCTAAGGGGGGAGAACACTGAAGCTTTCTTT. Protein: CASTLRGENTEAFF.